The subject of this entry is one T cell receptor beta chain. What it binds is not known. The source of the sample is a study of T cell clones after liver transplantation. Findings and limits, study-wide: Rather than being deleted, graft donor-reactive T cells may have moved into the graft.

CDR1 is SGHAT and CDR2 is FQNNGV in the germline V gene. V was clipped by 5 bases and J by 7 bases, with 14 bases between them. This CDR3 region has 13 residues. The protocol was immunoSEQ multiplex PCR, while the TCRdb copy is restricted to in-frame clones and leaves out a portion. This sample has about 53,000 clones, with 70% to 85% found just once. This sequence was found in a human donor who received a liver transplant. This chain connects TRBV11-2 to TRBJ1-2; a possible D gene is TRBD1 (6 bases). This sample comprised CD4+ T cells from blood, obtained before liver transplant. The CDR3 DNA sequence: TGTGCCAGCAGCCAACTCAGGGGAGGTGGCTACACCTTC. Its protein is CASSQLRGGGYTF. Together with reference TRBV11-2 and TRBJ1-2, the CDR3 gives the full variable domain: EAGVAQSPRYKIIEKRQSVAFWCNPISGHATLYWYQQILGQGPKLLIQFQNNGVVDDSQLPKDRFSAERLKGVDSTLKIQPAKLEDSAVYLCASSQLRGGGYTFGSGTRLTVV.